This TCR beta chain came from a study of Graves' ophthalmopathy and Graves' hyperthyroidism. Study results and limitations: From stable hyperthyroidism, ophthalmopathy was separated by a 13-signature model with around 90% sensitivity and roughly 81% specificity. Blood also harbored most expanded thyroid clonotypes above 0.001 frequency.

CDR1 is MNHNS and CDR2 is SASEGT in the germline V gene. The V gene lost 7 bases and the J gene lost 4 bases, with 4 bases spanning the gap. This CDR3 is 11 amino acids long. Clinical symptoms, serum thyroxine, TRAb, thyroid ultrasound and orbital computed tomography determined diagnosis. Isolation of PBMCs was performed using around 9.5 ml of fresh peripheral blood. The TCR beta CDR3 regions underwent amplification from RNA transcripts. Investigators did first-round RT-PCR with HTBI primers, then second-round multiplex PCR. TCRdb reprocessed the multiplex PCR reads via MiXCR and lists one record per CDR3 protein. Counted here are 300,000 to 350,000 distinct CDR3 sequences, roughly 15% occurring once; the ten biggest clones make up around an eighth. This clonotype has at least ten counts. The antigen is not known.

The receptor comes from an adult man with Graves' ophthalmopathy. The sequenced sample consisted of peripheral blood. V gene TRBV6-1 combines with J gene TRBJ2-2; D gene ambiguous. CDR3 nucleotide sequence: TGTGCCAGCATGACCACCGGGGAGCTGTTTTTT. Amino acids: CASMTTGELFF.